A single sample gave rise to the 23 T cell receptor beta chains below, sequenced in a study of monozygotic twins with inflammatory bowel disease. Reanalyzing the 5' RACE reads, TCRdb keeps one entry per CDR3 protein, without DNA. In all, the sample yields 150,000 to 200,000 distinct CDR3 sequences. Sequencing used blood. The receptors derive from a human donor with ulcerative colitis or Crohn's disease, or a healthy co-twin of an affected twin (not recorded which).

The chain joins TRBV20-1 to TRBJ1-1; TCRdb selects TRBD1, and the lack of DNA leaves this call unchecked. The CDR3 contains 13 residues. Germline assignment: CDR1 DFQATT and CDR2 SNEGSKA (reference sequence). The CDR3 protein is CSARRGSATEAFF.

This chain joins TRBV28 and TRBJ2-3; TCRdb gives TRBD1 as the D gene, but with no DNA this cannot be confirmed. CDR3 length: 18 residues. Germline V gene data show CDR1 as MDHEN and CDR2 as SYDVKM. This CDR3 reads CASRPPVADEPSTDTQYF.

V and J are TRBV5-1 and TRBJ2-5. The germline CDR1 and CDR2 sequences are SGHRS and YFSETQ. CDR3 size: 13 residues. The CDR3 sequence: CASSFNREEAQYF. Together with reference TRBV5-1 and TRBJ2-5, the CDR3 gives the full variable domain: KAGVTQTPRYLIKTRGQQVTLSCSPISGHRSVSWYQQTPGQGLQFLFEYFSETQRNKGNFPGRFSGRQFSNSRSEMNVSTLELGDSALYLCASSFNREEAQYFGPGTRLLVL.

The CDR3 spells CSANLDRVDIQYF. The chain carries TRBV20-1 and TRBJ2-4; TCRdb proposes TRBD1, but this gene call is untestable without DNA. Germline loops: CDR1 DFQATT, CDR2 SNEGSKA (reference sequence). This CDR3 is 13 amino acids long.

J is TRBJ1-5 and V is TRBV28. There are 12 residues in the CDR3. CDR1 is MDHEN, CDR2 SYDVKM, per germline. CDR3 sequence: CVSSSSNQPQHF.

The CDR3 here is CASSPRTSGPYEQYF. The chain links TRBV5-1 to TRBJ2-7; the D gene TCRdb calls, TRBD2, cannot be checked with no DNA. From germline, CDR1 is SGHRS and CDR2 YFSETQ. CDR3 length: 15 amino acids.

This chain connects TRBV3-1 to TRBJ2-1. The CDR3 extends over 15 amino acids. Germline V gives CDR1 LGHDT, CDR2 YNNKEL (reference sequence). The CDR3 sequence is CASSQVHGASNEQFF.

The J gene is TRBJ2-7, the V gene TRBV15; the TCRdb call, TRBD1, lacks DNA for checking. The V gene's germline CDR1 is LNHNV and CDR2 YYDKDF (reference sequence). The CDR3 totals 16 residues. The CDR3 loop reads CATSRDRDRFSYEQYF.

The gene calls are TRBV20-1 and TRBJ1-5; TCRdb gives TRBD1 as the D gene, but with no DNA this cannot be confirmed. Germline V gene data show CDR1 as DFQATT and CDR2 as SNEGSKA (reference sequence). The CDR3 runs to 15 residues. The CDR3 reads CSARTATGGRQPQHF.

This chain connects TRBV28 to TRBJ1-6; TCRdb outputs TRBD1, but without DNA this stays unchecked. The CDR3 loop spans 18 amino acids. Looked up from germline, CDR1 is MDHEN and CDR2 is SYDVKM. The CDR3 loop reads CASSLGSRDRGYNSPLHF.

The J gene is TRBJ2-7, the V gene TRBV28. The CDR3 has 15 residues. Germline CDR1 is MDHEN and CDR2 is SYDVKM. The CDR3 protein is CASSFGNGSLYEQYF. Full variable domain (rest looked up from reference TRBV28 and TRBJ2-7): DVKVTQSSRYLVKRTGEKVFLECVQDMDHENMFWYRQDPGLGLRLIYFSYDVKMKEKGDIPEGYSVSREKKERFSLILESASTNQTSMYLCASSFGNGSLYEQYFGPGTRLTVT.

The V gene is TRBV7-2, the J gene TRBJ2-1; TCRdb outputs TRBD1, but without DNA this stays unchecked. CDR1 is SGHTA and CDR2 is FQGNSA in the germline V gene. There are 13 residues in the CDR3. CDR3 sequence: CASSLASGGEQFF. Full variable domain (outside the CDR3, taken from reference TRBV7-2 and TRBJ2-1): GAGVSQSPSNKVTEKGKDVELRCDPISGHTALYWYRQSLGQGLEFLIYFQGNSAPDKSGLPSDRFSAERTGGSVSTLTIQRTQQEDSAVYLCASSLASGGEQFFGPGTRLTVL.

This chain connects TRBV5-1 to TRBJ2-1; TCRdb reports TRBD2, a call that lacks DNA to check it against. Germline V gene data show CDR1 as SGHRS and CDR2 as YFSETQ. The CDR3 has 17 amino acids. The CDR3 protein is CASSFTLSLLANNEQFF.

The J gene is TRBJ1-1, the V gene TRBV7-2; TCRdb lists TRBD1, though no DNA is available to test this call. Germline loops: CDR1 SGHTA, CDR2 FQGNSA. The length of the CDR3 is 15 residues. CDR3: CASSPQFDRDAEAFF. Filled out from reference TRBV7-2 and TRBJ1-1, the complete variable domain reads GAGVSQSPSNKVTEKGKDVELRCDPISGHTALYWYRQSLGQGLEFLIYFQGNSAPDKSGLPSDRFSAERTGGSVSTLTIQRTQQEDSAVYLCASSPQFDRDAEAFFGQGTRLTVV.

This chain uses TRBV7-2 with TRBJ1-3; TCRdb's assignment of TRBD1 cannot be checked, as there is no DNA. Germline V lookup: CDR1 SGHTA, CDR2 FQGNSA. CDR3 length: 15 residues. The CDR3 loop is CASSRRGVSGNTIYF. Full variable domain (missing parts from reference TRBV7-2 and TRBJ1-3): GAGVSQSPSNKVTEKGKDVELRCDPISGHTALYWYRQSLGQGLEFLIYFQGNSAPDKSGLPSDRFSAERTGGSVSTLTIQRTQQEDSAVYLCASSRRGVSGNTIYFGEGSWLTVV.

Here the CDR3 reads CASSRGTDTQYF. This chain uses TRBV28 with TRBJ2-3. The CDR3 loop spans 12 amino acids. Germline V gene sequence: CDR1 MDHEN, CDR2 SYDVKM.

The chain links TRBV28 to TRBJ2-4; TCRdb designates TRBD2, a call that cannot be tested without DNA. This CDR3 spans 18 amino acids. The germline V gene encodes CDR1 MDHEN and CDR2 SYDVKM. The CDR3 reads CASSFPQGGAGAKNIQYF.

The chain couples TRBV7-2 to TRBJ2-3; TCRdb designates TRBD2, a call that cannot be tested without DNA. The CDR3 sequence is 15 residues long. Germline V gene lookup returns CDR1 SGHTA and CDR2 FQGNSA. The CDR3 here is CASSEGTSGADTQYF.

V and J are TRBV20-1 and TRBJ2-3; TCRdb lists TRBD2, though no DNA is available to test this call. The CDR3 has 15 amino acids. The germline V gene has CDR1 DFQATT and CDR2 SNEGSKA (reference sequence). The CDR3 sequence is CSARDSRGSTDTQYF.

This rearrangement joins TRBV7-9 to TRBJ2-7; TCRdb lists TRBD1, though no DNA is available to test this call. Germline values: CDR1 SEHNR, CDR2 FQNEAQ (reference sequence). CDR3 length: 15 amino acids. The CDR3 here is CASSLSGTYLHEQYF.

The rearrangement uses TRBV3-1 and TRBJ2-1. Germline V gene sequence: CDR1 LGHDT, CDR2 YNNKEL (reference sequence). The CDR3 sequence is 14 residues long. This CDR3 reads CASWSTGINNEQFF.

This chain connects TRBV20-1 to TRBJ1-1; without DNA, the TCRdb call of TRBD1 cannot be checked. The CDR3 spans 13 residues. From germline, CDR1 is DFQATT and CDR2 SNEGSKA (reference sequence). The CDR3: CSARVTAATEAFF.

The chain employs TRBV18 and TRBJ2-1. In germline, CDR1 is KGHSH, CDR2 LQKENI. This CDR3 has 16 amino acids. CDR3 region: CASSLTGTSSYNEQFF.